The clone carrying this TCR beta chain was observed a few times. The data derive from a study of T cells in Graves' hyperthyroidism and ophthalmopathy. Using RNA transcripts as the source, TCR beta CDR3 regions were amplified. In the first-round RT-PCR of the TCR CDR3, the HTBI primer set was used. MiXCR, applied by TCRdb to the multiplex PCR reads, yields one record per CDR3 protein. The sample includes about 400,000 distinct CDR3 sequences, roughly an eighth of them seen just once. V was pared by 0 bases and J by 4 bases, with 4 bases of the junction left unmatched. CDR1 is LGHNA, CDR2 YNFKEQ, per germline. The CDR3 sequence is 16 residues long.

This sequence joins TRBV4-2 and TRBJ2-7, with 12 bases matching TRBD2. Sequenced sample: blood. The source of this sequence is a woman between 18 and 30 years old with Graves' hyperthyroidism. The chain's CDR3 is CASSQEGLAGGYEQYF. CDR3 coding DNA: TGTGCCAGCAGCCAAGAAGGGCTAGCGGGGGGGTACGAGCAGTACTTC.